Listed here is a single T cell receptor beta chain. Antigen specificity is unknown. The data belong to a study of cytomegalovirus exposure and HLA in healthy donors. Looking at the study overall: The Caucasian-associated ancestry cluster contained about 80% of the roughly 400 genotyped donors.

General study points: Roughly even sequencing depth across donors was the assumption behind the presence/absence analyses. The study labeled 180 or so TCR beta chains cytomegalovirus-associated. The number of N-insertions in an Asian-associated ancestry cluster was reportedly below the 666-donor mean in a later analysis.

Primers: 60 Vbeta forward and 13 Jbeta reverse. Assay: immunoSEQ multiplex PCR; the TCRdb copy retains only in-frame clones and omits some. The listing records around 130,000 clones. Sequences were obtained from PBMCs. This TCR came from a woman aged 55-75 years in good health and CMV-seronegative.

The CDR3 DNA is TGTGCCAGCAGCTTACGCCCAACTAGCGGGAGAACAGATACGCAGTATTTT. Its protein is CASSLRPTSGRTDTQYF. The V call is TRBV7-3, the J call TRBJ2-3; 11 bases are shared with TRBD2. Per germline, CDR1 SGHTA and CDR2 FQGTGA. The CDR3 covers 17 residues. The V segment lost 2 bases and the J segment 3 bases; nucleotides outside the gene matches: 7.